This entry lists 19 T cell receptor beta chains sequenced from one sample in a study of T-cell reconstitution after alpha-beta-depleted transplantation in children (dated by TCRdb to the mid-2010s). Receptor libraries were prepared by PCR. These reads were obtained on an Illumina HiSeq 2500. TCR library preparation used molecular barcoding, with unique molecular identifiers applied to normalize quantification of the TCRbeta repertoire. TCRdb reprocessed the public reads (quality trimming at Q25 with fastp, clone calling with MiXCR) and kept in-frame beta chains. Duplicate CDR3 protein sequences are folded into a single record with the most common DNA and genes. This sample has 65,000 to 70,000 distinct CDR3 sequences in its table, and 4.9% of those were observed once. The biggest ten clones account for approximately 20% of the sample. The treatment or condition label of this sample denotes: allogeneic hematopoietic cell transplantation with graft depleted of TCRalphabeta T cells and CD19 B cells.

Sequenced here: PBMCs, mostly from graft donor cells, sampled 180 days after TCRalphabeta/CD19-depleted stem cell transplant. The receptors stem from a boy under two years old who had a stem cell transplant for acute myeloid leukemia, so the T cells may come from the graft donor.

This clonotype was seen many times. The V call is TRBV10-3, the J call TRBJ2-7; 15 bases align to TRBD2. This CDR3 has 15 residues. Trimming cost V 4 bases and J 3 bases; bases outside gene matches: 1. In germline, CDR1 is ENHRY, CDR2 SYGVKD. The CDR3 sequence is CAISAGLAGGYEQYF. In nucleotides, the CDR3 is TGTGCCATCAGTGCGGGACTAGCGGGGGGCTACGAGCAGTACTTC.

This clonotype was detected a few times. With a much larger clone just one base away, this may be a read error. The chain recombines TRBV20-1 with TRBJ2-1, with a possible D match to TRBD2 (5 bases). Germline CDR1 DFQATT, CDR2 SNEGSKA (reference sequence). V was cut by 6 bases and J by 9 bases, with 9 bases left in between. CDR3 length: 10 residues. The CDR3 nucleotides read TGCAGTGCCGACCGGGGTGAGCAGTTCTTC. Its protein is CSADRGEQFF.

This clonotype was counted ten times or more. The rearrangement joins TRBV6-1 to TRBJ2-7; possibly TRBD1 for D (8 bases). Trimming removed 0 bases from V and 3 bases from J, with 12 bases in between. CDR1 and CDR2 from the germline V gene are MNHNS and SASEGT. There are 15 residues in the CDR3. CDR3 sequence: CASSEATGGGYEQYF. CDR3 DNA: TGTGCCAGCAGTGAAGCAACAGGGGGGGGCTACGAGCAGTACTTC.

This clonotype was observed many times. DNA for the CDR3: TGTGCCAGCAGCCGGGTTTATAGCAATCAGCCCCAGCATTTT. Translated, it gives CASSRVYSNQPQHF. The chain joins TRBV3-1 to TRBJ1-5, with D unresolved. V was pared by 4 bases and J by 0 bases, with 7 bases between. The CDR3 has 14 residues. Per germline, CDR1 LGHDT and CDR2 YNNKEL (reference sequence).

This clonotype was found many times. V and J are TRBV20-1 and TRBJ1-2; 7 positions agree with TRBD1. Per the germline V gene, CDR1 is DFQATT and CDR2 is SNEGSKA (reference sequence). The CDR3 loop spans 14 amino acids. With V trimmed by 1 base and J by 5 bases, 7 bases remained unmatched. The CDR3 is CSARAEGGAYGYTF. CDR3 DNA: TGCAGTGCTAGAGCAGAAGGGGGCGCATATGGCTACACCTTC.

This clonotype has ten or more counts. CDR3 protein: CASGPQGTREQYF. The CDR3 bases are TGTGCTAGTGGCCCACAGGGGACTCGGGAGCAGTACTTC. V usage is TRBV12-5 and J usage is TRBJ2-7; possibly TRBD1 for D (7 bases). This CDR3 comprises 13 residues. V dropped 6 bases and J dropped 7 bases, with 16 bases sitting between them. The V gene's germline CDR1 is LGHNT and CDR2 FRNRAP.

This clonotype has at least ten counts. The chain carries TRBV5-4 and TRBJ2-5; tentative D call: TRBD2 (6 bases). The V and J ends lost 1 base and 5 bases respectively, with 9 bases between them. Germline CDR1 reads SGHNT; CDR2 reads YYREEE (reference sequence). The CDR3 is 13 amino acids. In DNA form, the CDR3 reads TGTGCCAGCAGCTTGATAGGGAGGGAGACCCAGTACTTC. Its protein is CASSLIGRETQYF.

This clonotype showed up many times. The J gene is TRBJ1-5, the V gene TRBV18; 9 nucleotides align to TRBD1. From germline, CDR1 is KGHSH and CDR2 LQKENI. This CDR3 is 16 amino acids long. The V segment lost 0 bases and the J segment 1 base; nucleotides outside the gene matches: 1. The CDR3 nucleotides are TGTGCCAGCTCACCACCCGGGACAGGGAGCAATCAGCCCCAGCATTTT. Its translation is CASSPPGTGSNQPQHF.

This clonotype showed up many times. V is TRBV11-2 and J is TRBJ1-6; D is ambiguous. The CDR3 spans 14 residues. CDR1 and CDR2 (germline): SGHAT, FQNNGV. Trimming stripped 4 bases from V and 6 bases from J, with 10 bases between. CDR3 region: CASSSPGSNSPLHF. The CDR3 DNA reads as TGTGCCAGCAGCTCGCCGGGGTCTAATTCACCCCTCCACTTT.

This clonotype showed up many times. The rearrangement links TRBV15 to TRBJ1-2; D gene unclear. Trimming removed 1 base at V and 5 bases at J, with 11 bases between. The CDR3 length is 14 residues. Germline lookup yields CDR1 LNHNV and CDR2 YYDKDF (reference sequence). The DNA for the CDR3 is TGTGCCACCAGCAGAGCCGATTCCGTTTATGGCTACACCTTC. Its protein product is CATSRADSVYGYTF.

This clonotype was observed at least ten times. The gene calls are TRBV6-5 and TRBJ2-7; 9 nucleotides match TRBD1. Trimming at V came to 6 bases and at J to 6 bases, leaving 12 bases not matched to a gene. The CDR3 has 15 residues. Germline V gene lookup returns CDR1 MNHEY and CDR2 SVGAGI. Written as DNA, the CDR3 is TGTGCCAGCAGCCGTAGTCCGGACAGGGGACGCGAGCAGTACTTC. Protein: CASSRSPDRGREQYF.

This clonotype came up many times. CDR3 sequence: CASSYTNTGELFF. For the CDR3, the DNA is TGTGCCAGCAGCTACACAAACACCGGGGAGCTGTTTTTT. The rearrangement uses TRBV7-3 and TRBJ2-2; D is uncertain. This CDR3 region has 13 residues. Trimming pared 4 bases from V and 2 bases from J, leaving 5 bases between. Looked up from germline, CDR1 is SGHTA and CDR2 is FQGTGA.

This clonotype showed up many times. The rearrangement uses TRBV20-1 and TRBJ1-2, with a weak D call TRBD1 (5 bases). Germline V CDR1 and CDR2: DFQATT, SNEGSKA (reference sequence). Trimming shortened V by 0 bases and J by 8 bases, and 16 bases separated the two germline ends. CDR3 length: 14 residues. The CDR3 DNA sequence: TGCAGTGCTAGAGAGGAAAATCCGGGGGGGGGCTACACCTTC. Translation gives CSAREENPGGGYTF.

This clonotype appeared many times. V is TRBV7-2 and J is TRBJ1-5, with TRBD1 as a possible D gene (6 bases). The CDR3 runs to 16 residues. Germline V gene sequence: CDR1 SGHTA, CDR2 FQGNSA. The V and J ends lost 2 bases and 0 bases respectively, with 11 bases between them. The CDR3 protein is CASSLITGNSNQPQHF. CDR3 nucleotide sequence: TGTGCCAGCAGCTTAATCACAGGGAATAGCAATCAGCCCCAGCATTTT.

This clonotype was counted many times. This sequence joins TRBV24-1 and TRBJ2-2, with D perhaps assigned TRBD1 or TRBD2 (5 bases each). Germline V CDR1 and CDR2: KGHDR, SFDVKD. The CDR3 has 14 residues. V lost 6 bases and J lost 5, with 12 bases in between. CDR3 in DNA: TGTGCCACCAGTACATTTGGGGGAACCGGGGAGCTGTTTTTT. It encodes CATSTFGGTGELFF.

This clonotype was seen at least ten times. J is TRBJ2-7 and V is TRBV6-5; 8 bases map to TRBD2. From germline, CDR1 is MNHEY and CDR2 SVGAGI. J was trimmed by 4 bases and V by 6 bases; bases with no gene match: 14. The CDR3 spans 16 residues. The CDR3 here is CASSPFRAGVGYEQYF. The CDR3 DNA reads TGTGCCAGCAGCCCATTTCGAGCGGGGGTGGGGTACGAGCAGTACTTC.

In this sample, this clonotype turned up many times. The CDR3 protein is CSAQRGATTDTQYF. The CDR3 DNA reads as TGCAGTGCACAGCGGGGGGCCACCACAGATACGCAGTATTTT. The V call is TRBV20-1, the J call TRBJ2-3; 9 bases map to TRBD2. The CDR3 totals 14 residues. Per the germline V gene, CDR1 is DFQATT and CDR2 is SNEGSKA (reference sequence). With V trimmed by 6 bases and J by 2 bases, 6 bases remained unmatched.

This clonotype was seen repeatedly, ten times or more. This chain links TRBV9 with TRBJ1-2; D gene uncertain. The V gene lost 0 bases and the J gene lost 7 bases, with 4 bases spanning the gap. The CDR3 contains 11 residues. The germline CDR1 and CDR2 sequences are SGDLS and YYNGEE. The DNA for the CDR3 is TGTGCCAGCAGCGTAGAAGGTGGCTACACCTTC. Translation gives CASSVEGGYTF.

This clonotype appeared many times. The chain is built from TRBV15 and TRBJ2-7; 7 bases agree with TRBD1. Trimming at V came to 3 bases and at J to 3 bases, leaving 11 bases not matched to a gene. The CDR3 sequence is 16 residues long. CDR1 is LNHNV and CDR2 is YYDKDF in the germline V gene (reference sequence). CDR3 sequence reads: CATSSKAGTAFYEQYF. CDR3 nucleotide sequence: TGTGCCACCAGCAGTAAAGCCGGGACAGCCTTCTACGAGCAGTACTTC.